This is a list of T cell receptor beta chains from one sample in a study of shared clonotypes between healthy human individuals. Only in-frame clones appear in the TCRdb table, and some are missing; sequencing was by immunoSEQ multiplex PCR. The table includes 2 million to 2.5 million clones, 90% to 97% detected once. Sequencing was carried out using naive CD4+ T cells sorted from blood. The receptors come from a man younger than 30 in good health. The CDR3 runs from the conserved cysteine through the conserved F or W. A D gene is named only where the DNA matches it firmly. A row's size may be missing; if present it is once, few, many or a size class.

.	TRBV9	.	TRBJ2-2	CASSAGGGQSNTGELFF	TGTGCCAGCAGCGCGGGAGGCGGACAGTCGAACACCGGGGAGCTGTTTTTT
.	TRBV11-3	TRBD2	TRBJ2-3	CASSLAIGGRSTDTQYF	TGTGCCAGCAGCTTAGCGATCGGCGGGAGGAGCACAGATACGCAGTATTTT
.	TRBV7-2	.	TRBJ2-5	CASSSRWGAETQYF	TGTGCCAGCAGCTCCCGTTGGGGGGCCGAGACCCAGTACTTC
.	TRBV5-4	.	TRBJ2-5	CASSRSINPGETQYF	TGTGCCAGCAGCCGGTCGATAAACCCGGGGGAGACCCAGTACTTC
.	TRBV30	.	TRBJ1-2	CAWRGAANYGYTF	TGTGCCTGGAGGGGGGCAGCTAACTATGGCTACACCTTC
.	TRBV4-1	TRBD1	TRBJ1-4	CASSQDLGQGWEKLFF	TGCGCCAGCAGCCAAGATCTAGGACAGGGTTGGGAAAAACTGTTTTTT
.	TRBV7-2	TRBD2	TRBJ2-7	CASSLAGVVHEQYF	TGTGCCAGCAGCTTGGCGGGAGTCGTCCACGAGCAGTACTTC
once	TRBV7-8	TRBD2	TRBJ2-3	CASSLAPAGVPDTQYF	TGTGCCAGCAGCTTAGCCCCAGCGGGAGTACCAGATACGCAGTATTTT
once	TRBV11-3	TRBD1	TRBJ1-1	CASSQPGGGPWEAFF	TGTGCCAGCAGCCAGCCAGGGGGGGGTCCCTGGGAAGCTTTCTTT
.	TRBV5-6	.	TRBJ1-1	CASTLRGNTEAFF	TGTGCCAGCACCCTACGGGGGAACACTGAAGCTTTCTTT
.	TRBV2	TRBD2	TRBJ2-5	CASSLTSGGVGTQYF	TGTGCCAGCAGTCTGACTAGCGGGGGGGTTGGGACCCAGTACTTC
.	TRBV6-5	TRBD1	TRBJ1-2	CASSRGKGGLGYTF	TGTGCCAGCAGCCGGGGAAAAGGGGGCCTTGGCTACACCTTC
.	TRBV5-1	TRBD1	TRBJ2-7	CASSSQGAVDEQYF	TGCGCCAGCAGCTCTCAGGGGGCGGTCGACGAGCAGTACTTC
.	TRBV6-6	.	TRBJ2-7	CASSYPEEGLEQYF	TGTGCCAGCAGTTACCCGGAGGAGGGGTTAGAGCAGTACTTC